The T cell receptor (beta chain) described here comes from a study of blood T cell repertoires in COVID-19. For the study at large: Material from acute and convalescent COVID-19 was sourced from the United States, Italy and Spain. Nucleic acid was either cDNA or gDNA, and it came from T cells, B-cell-depleted T cells, or PBMCs.

The CDR3 is 14 amino acids. Trimming took 10 bases from V and 1 from J, leaving 13 bases between them. Germline V lookup: CDR1 LNHDA, CDR2 SQIVND (reference sequence). As handled by the study authors: Nucleated cell counts were estimated from reference gene primer amplification. Method: immunoSEQ multiplex PCR; TCRdb's copy keeps in-frame clones and lacks some. Clone size and the V and J calls come from that table; the DNA yielded D and trimming. The sample gives approximately 60,000 clones, around 80% of which show up once; approximately 18% is in the top ten. The source of this sequence is a man aged 60 to 69 with acute or convalescent COVID-19. The sequencing input was peripheral blood. The chain recombines TRBV19 with TRBJ2-2; D is perhaps TRBD1 (5 bases). The CDR3 region has the DNA TGTGCCACCCGGAAGGGGATGAACACCGGGGAGCTGTTTTTT. Residues: CATRKGMNTGELFF.